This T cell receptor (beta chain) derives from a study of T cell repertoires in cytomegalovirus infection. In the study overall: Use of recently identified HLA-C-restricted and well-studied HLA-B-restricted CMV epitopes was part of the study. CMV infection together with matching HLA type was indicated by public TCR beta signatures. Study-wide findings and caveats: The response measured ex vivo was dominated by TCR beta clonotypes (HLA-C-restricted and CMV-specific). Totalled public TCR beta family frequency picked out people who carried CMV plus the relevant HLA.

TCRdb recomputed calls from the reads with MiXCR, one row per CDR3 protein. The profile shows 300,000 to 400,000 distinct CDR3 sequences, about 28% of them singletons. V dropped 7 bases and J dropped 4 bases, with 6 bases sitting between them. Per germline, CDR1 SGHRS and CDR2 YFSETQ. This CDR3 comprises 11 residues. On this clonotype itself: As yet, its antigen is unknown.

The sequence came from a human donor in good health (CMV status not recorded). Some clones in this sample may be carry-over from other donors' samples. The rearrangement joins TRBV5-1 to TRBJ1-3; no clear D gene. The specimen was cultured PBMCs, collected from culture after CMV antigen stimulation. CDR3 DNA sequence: TGCGCCAGCCAAGAAGGAAACACCATATATTTT. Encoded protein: CASQEGNTIYF.